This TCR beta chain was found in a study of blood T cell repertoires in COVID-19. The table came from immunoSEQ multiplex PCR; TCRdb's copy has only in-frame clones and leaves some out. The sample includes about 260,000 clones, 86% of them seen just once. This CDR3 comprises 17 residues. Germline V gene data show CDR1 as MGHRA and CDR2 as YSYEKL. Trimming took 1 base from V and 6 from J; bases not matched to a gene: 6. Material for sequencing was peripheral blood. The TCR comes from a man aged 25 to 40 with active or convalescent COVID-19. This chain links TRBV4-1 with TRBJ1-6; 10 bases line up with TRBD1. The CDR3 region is CASSQGTGGLSNSPLHF. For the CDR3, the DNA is TGCGCCAGCAGCCAAGGGACAGGGGGACTGAGTAATTCACCCCTCCACTTT.